The 8 T cell receptor beta chains reported below all come from one sample, sequenced in a study of monozygotic twins with inflammatory bowel disease. TCRdb reanalyzed the 5' RACE reads, giving one entry per CDR3 protein sequence and no DNA. Across more than 350,000 distinct CDR3 sequences, the top ten clones capture 2% to 3% of the sample. The specimen was blood. The origin of the receptors is a human donor with ulcerative colitis or Crohn's disease, or a healthy co-twin of an affected twin (not recorded which).

V usage is TRBV4-1 and J usage is TRBJ2-5; the D call of TRBD2 rests on TCRdb alone, since no DNA is present to check it. In germline, CDR1 is MGHRA, CDR2 YSYEKL. This CDR3 contains 15 residues. The CDR3 loop reads CASSPSGTAGETQYF.

The chain couples TRBV20-1 to TRBJ1-2; TCRdb selects TRBD1, and the lack of DNA leaves this call unchecked. CDR3 length: 14 residues. Germline CDR1 DFQATT, CDR2 SNEGSKA (reference sequence). This CDR3 is CSAYNQGRIYGYTF.

The rearrangement joins TRBV9 to TRBJ1-5. There are 15 residues in the CDR3. Looked up from germline, CDR1 is SGDLS and CDR2 is YYNGEE. The CDR3 here is CASSATGYSNQPQHF.

The rearrangement joins TRBV7-3 to TRBJ2-7. This CDR3 has 12 residues. Germline CDR1 reads SGHTA; CDR2 reads FQGTGA. CDR3 residues: CASSLTDGEQYF.

The J gene is TRBJ2-3, the V gene TRBV11-1; checking the TCRdb D call of TRBD1 is not possible without DNA. This CDR3 comprises 18 residues. CDR1 and CDR2 (germline): SGHAT, FQDESV (reference sequence). CDR3 in amino acids: CASSLLRERYTSTDTQYF.

The rearrangement joins TRBV5-1 to TRBJ2-3; TCRdb lists TRBD2, though no DNA is available to test this call. This CDR3 comprises 17 residues. Germline lookup yields CDR1 SGHRS and CDR2 YFSETQ. The CDR3 loop is CASSLNLAGGPADTQYF.

The chain recombines TRBV7-9 with TRBJ2-1; the D call from TCRdb, TRBD1, cannot be confirmed without DNA. The CDR3 totals 14 residues. In germline, CDR1 is SEHNR, CDR2 FQNEAQ (reference sequence). CDR3 amino acids: CASSPTDRAHEQFF.

This sequence joins TRBV12-3 or TRBV12-4 and TRBJ2-3; TCRdb's D call, TRBD2, is unchecked because there is no DNA. CDR3 length: 18 residues. CDR3 residues: CASSPRLAGGLGADTQYF.